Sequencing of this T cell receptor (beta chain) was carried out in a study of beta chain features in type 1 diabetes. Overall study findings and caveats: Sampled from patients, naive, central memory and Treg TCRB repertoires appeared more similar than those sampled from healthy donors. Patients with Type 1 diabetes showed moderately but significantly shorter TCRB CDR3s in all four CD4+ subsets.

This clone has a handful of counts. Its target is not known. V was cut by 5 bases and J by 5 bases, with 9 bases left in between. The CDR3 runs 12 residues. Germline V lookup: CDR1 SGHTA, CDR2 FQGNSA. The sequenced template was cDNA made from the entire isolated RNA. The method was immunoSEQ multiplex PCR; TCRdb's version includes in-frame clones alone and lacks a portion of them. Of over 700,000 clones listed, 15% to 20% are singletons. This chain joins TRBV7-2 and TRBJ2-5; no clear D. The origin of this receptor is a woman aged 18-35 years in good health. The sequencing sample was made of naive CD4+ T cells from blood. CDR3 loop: CASSRPSETQYF. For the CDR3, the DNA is TGTGCCAGCAGCCGACCCAGCGAGACCCAGTACTTC. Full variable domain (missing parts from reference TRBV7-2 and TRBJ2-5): GAGVSQSPSNKVTEKGKDVELRCDPISGHTALYWYRQSLGQGLEFLIYFQGNSAPDKSGLPSDRFSAERTGGSVSTLTIQRTQQEDSAVYLCASSRPSETQYFGPGTRLLVL.